This TCR beta chain appears in the sequencing data of a study of blood T cell repertoires in COVID-19. Study summary: Sites across the United States, Italy and Spain contributed samples from acute and convalescent COVID-19. The analysed material was cDNA or gDNA that came from T cells, B-cell-depleted T cells, or PBMCs.

Trimming stripped 6 bases from V and 3 bases from J, with 15 bases between. The CDR3 loop spans 15 amino acids. Germline loops: CDR1 SGHTA, CDR2 FQGNSA. Authors' methods: It was from reference gene primer amplification that nucleated cell counts were estimated. Data came from immunoSEQ multiplex PCR; TCRdb stores just in-frame clones and leaves some out. The V and J calls and clone size come from that table; D and trimming were worked out from the DNA. In the table there are under 350,000 clones, roughly nine tenths of which are singletons. This TCR derives from a man aged 50 to 60 with acute or convalescent COVID-19. The source material was peripheral blood. The chain links TRBV7-2 to TRBJ1-5; D is uncertain. The CDR3 DNA reads as TGTGCCAGCAGTCCCGACGGCGGAATCAATCAGCCCCAGCATTTT. Translated, it gives CASSPDGGINQPQHF.